This is a list of T cell receptor beta chains from one sample in a study of T cells in Graves' hyperthyroidism and ophthalmopathy. TCRdb re-called the multiplex PCR reads with MiXCR, one entry per CDR3 protein. The table has roughly 550,000 distinct CDR3 sequences, about 16% seen once. Sequenced material: blood. The receptors shown here come from a woman in her twenties or thirties with Graves' ophthalmopathy. CDR3s include the opening cysteine and the closing phenylalanine or tryptophan. The D gene is left open where the match is weak. Rows give clone size only sometimes, using once, few, many, or a class for an expanded clone.

J: TRBJ2-1; V: TRBV19; size: few; D: TRBD1; DNA: TGTGCCAGTAACCCGGGACAGGTTGAGGGGAATGAGCAGTTCTTC; CDR3: CASNPGQVEGNEQFF
J: TRBJ2-1; V: TRBV24-1; size: many; D: NA; DNA: TGTGCCACCAGTGATTTGAGGGGCGGGGTCTCCTACAATGAGCAGTTCTTC; CDR3: CATSDLRGGVSYNEQFF
J: TRBJ2-5; V: TRBV28; size: NA; D: TRBD1; DNA: TGTGCCAGCAGTTTAAGGACAGGGGGCATGGAGACCCAGTACTTC; CDR3: CASSLRTGGMETQYF
J: TRBJ2-1; V: TRBV20-1; size: NA; D: TRBD2; DNA: TGCAGTGCTAGAGATCCTAGCGGGAGGACTGACAATGAGCAGTTCTTC; CDR3: CSARDPSGRTDNEQFF
J: TRBJ2-7; V: TRBV20-1; size: many; D: TRBD2; DNA: TGCAGTGCTAGTTCGGGGGGCGAGCAGTACTTC; CDR3: CSASSGGEQYF
J: TRBJ2-1; V: TRBV30; size: many; D: TRBD2; DNA: TGTGCCTGGAGTCCATCCGGGACTAGCGAGTTCTTC; CDR3: CAWSPSGTSEFF
J: TRBJ1-1; V: TRBV27; size: many; D: NA; DNA: TGTGCCAGCAGTTCCCCCGGGGGGCTCGGTACTGAAGCTTTCTTT; CDR3: CASSSPGGLGTEAFF
J: TRBJ2-2; V: TRBV5-1; size: few; D: TRBD2; DNA: TGTGCCAGCAGCTTCCTAGCGGGTGGAACCACCGGGGAGCTGTTTTTT; CDR3: CASSFLAGGTTGELFF
J: TRBJ2-5; V: TRBV7-2; size: many; D: NA; DNA: TGTGCCAGCAGCTTAGGTCGAGGAGAGACCCAGTACTTC; CDR3: CASSLGRGETQYF
J: TRBJ1-1; V: TRBV29-1; size: few; D: NA; DNA: TGCAGCGTGGGGGATAACACTGAAGCTTTCTTT; CDR3: CSVGDNTEAFF
J: TRBJ1-5; V: TRBV20-1; size: NA; D: NA; DNA: TGCAGTGCTAGAGATTTAGCTGCGCATCAGCCCCAGCATTTT; CDR3: CSARDLAAHQPQHF
J: TRBJ2-5; V: TRBV6-1; size: few; D: NA; DNA: TGTGCCAGCAGTGAAGGAGGAGCCCCCGGAGAGACCCAGTACTTC; CDR3: CASSEGGAPGETQYF
J: TRBJ2-1; V: TRBV4-3; size: few; D: NA; DNA: TGCGCCAGCAGCCAAGATTACGCGTCATACAATGAGCAGTTCTTC; CDR3: CASSQDYASYNEQFF
J: TRBJ2-3; V: TRBV24-1; size: many; D: NA; DNA: TGTGCCACCAGTGAGAACGGAGGGGCGGTTACAGATACGCAGTATTTT; CDR3: CATSENGGAVTDTQYF
J: TRBJ2-1; V: TRBV12-3/TRBV12-4; size: many; D: TRBD2; DNA: TGTGCCAGCAGTTTCCTAGCGGGAGTTTACTACAATGAGCAGTTCTTC; CDR3: CASSFLAGVYYNEQFF
J: TRBJ1-2; V: TRBV6-1; size: many; D: TRBD1; DNA: TGTGCCAGCAGGCCTGGGGGGGGGACAGGTGGCTACACCTTC; CDR3: CASRPGGGTGGYTF
J: TRBJ2-7; V: TRBV7-8; size: many; D: NA; DNA: TGTGCCAGCAGCTTAAGGGGGCTAGCGGAGAACTCCTACGAGCAGTACTTC; CDR3: CASSLRGLAENSYEQYF
J: TRBJ2-7; V: TRBV20-1; size: many; D: TRBD2; DNA: TGCAGTGCTAGTTGGCGGGAGGAGAATGAGCAGTACTTC; CDR3: CSASWREENEQYF
J: TRBJ2-2; V: TRBV9; size: many; D: NA; DNA: TGTGCCAGCAGCGTAGCGGTAAACACCGGGGAGCTGTTTTTT; CDR3: CASSVAVNTGELFF
J: TRBJ2-1; V: TRBV12-3/TRBV12-4; size: NA; D: NA; DNA: TGTGCCAGCAGTGGGGGAGAGCGTAAGGGGCCAAATGAGCAGTTCTTC; CDR3: CASSGGERKGPNEQFF
J: TRBJ1-4; V: TRBV24-1; size: few; D: NA; DNA: TGTGCCACCAGTGAGGCCGGGATCGGAGCAACTAATGAAAAACTGTTTTTT; CDR3: CATSEAGIGATNEKLFF
J: TRBJ2-3; V: TRBV10-1; size: NA; D: NA; DNA: TGCGCCAGCAGGTCTTCATTCGCAGATACGCAGTATTTT; CDR3: CASRSSFADTQYF
J: TRBJ2-5; V: TRBV3-1; size: many; D: TRBD1; DNA: TGTGCCAGCAGGGCCGGGACAGGGGGCATGGAGACCCAGTACTTC; CDR3: CASRAGTGGMETQYF
J: TRBJ2-1; V: TRBV18; size: many; D: NA; DNA: TGTGCCAGCTCCGACAATCGCCTGGGTGAGCAGTTCTTC; CDR3: CASSDNRLGEQFF
J: TRBJ2-7; V: TRBV20-1; size: few; D: NA; DNA: TGCAGTGCTGATCCCCCGTGGGGACTTACCTACGAGCAGTACTTC; CDR3: CSADPPWGLTYEQYF